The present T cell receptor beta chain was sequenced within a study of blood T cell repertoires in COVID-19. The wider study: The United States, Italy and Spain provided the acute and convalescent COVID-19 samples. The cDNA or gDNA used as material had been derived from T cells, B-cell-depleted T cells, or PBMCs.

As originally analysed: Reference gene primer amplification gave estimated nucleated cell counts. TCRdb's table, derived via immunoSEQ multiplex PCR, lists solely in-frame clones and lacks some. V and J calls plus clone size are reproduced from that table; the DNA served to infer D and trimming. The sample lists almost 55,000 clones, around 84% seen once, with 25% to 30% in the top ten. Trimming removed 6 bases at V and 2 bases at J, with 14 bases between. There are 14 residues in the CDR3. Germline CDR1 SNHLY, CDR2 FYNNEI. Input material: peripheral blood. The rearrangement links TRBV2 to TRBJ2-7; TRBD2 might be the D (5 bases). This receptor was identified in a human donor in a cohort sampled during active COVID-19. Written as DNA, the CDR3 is TGTGCCAGCAGGCCGGAGGACGGAACCTACGAGCAGTACTTC. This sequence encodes CASRPEDGTYEQYF.